Below, 22 T cell receptor beta chains from the same sample are listed, as sequenced in a study of cytomegalovirus exposure and HLA in healthy donors. PCR amplification relied on 60 Vbeta primers (plus 13 Jbeta primers). Only in-frame clones appear in the TCRdb table, and some are missing; sequencing was by immunoSEQ multiplex PCR. The sample has under 200,000 clones, over 65% seen once. Sample: PBMCs. These receptors all stem from a woman aged 50 to 60 in good health and CMV-seropositive.

The chain carries TRBV6-1 and TRBJ1-5; D unclear. The CDR3 consists of 14 residues. Germline V CDR1 and CDR2: MNHNS, SASEGT. The germline V and J ends were trimmed by 6 bases and 5 bases, with 14 bases remaining between them. Here the CDR3 reads CASSRGVRDQPQHF. The CDR3, as DNA: TGTGCCAGCAGCCGGGGTGTCCGGGATCAGCCCCAGCATTTT.

The chain combines TRBV18 with TRBJ2-3, with 12 bases that match TRBD2. Germline lookup yields CDR1 KGHSH and CDR2 LQKENI. The CDR3 has 14 amino acids. The ends lost 8 bases at V and 2 bases at J; junction bases unmatched: 2. The CDR3 nucleotides are TGTGCCAGCCGGACTAGCGGGGTCACAGATACGCAGTATTTT. It translates to CASRTSGVTDTQYF.

The CDR3: CASSPRVGLAGGTGELFF. DNA for the CDR3: TGTGCCAGCAGCCCCAGAGTTGGGCTAGCGGGGGGCACCGGGGAGCTGTTTTTT. This chain links TRBV7-6 with TRBJ2-2; 11 positions agree with TRBD2. The ends lost 5 bases at V and 4 bases at J; junction bases unmatched: 12. The CDR3 consists of 18 residues. The germline V gene encodes CDR1 SGHVS and CDR2 FNYEAQ.

The chain employs TRBV11-2 and TRBJ1-5, with no clear D. This CDR3 is 13 amino acids long. Trimming took 1 base from V and 9 from J, leaving 10 bases between them. The germline V gene encodes CDR1 SGHAT and CDR2 FQNNGV. This CDR3 is CASSLGAARPQHF. For the CDR3, the DNA is TGTGCCAGCAGCTTAGGGGCTGCCCGGCCCCAGCATTTT.

This chain connects TRBV7-6 to TRBJ2-1; TRBD1 matches 11 bases. From germline, CDR1 is SGHVS and CDR2 FNYEAQ. The CDR3 loop spans 16 amino acids. The ends lost 2 bases at V and 5 bases at J; junction bases unmatched: 5. The CDR3 DNA sequence: TGTGCCAGCAGCTTAATCGGGACAGGGGGGAACAATGAGCAGTTCTTC. Residues: CASSLIGTGGNNEQFF.

The rearrangement joins TRBV5-1 to TRBJ1-2; D not certain. Per germline, CDR1 SGHRS and CDR2 YFSETQ. The CDR3 extends over 13 amino acids. Between the trimmed V and J ends, which lost 4 bases and 3 bases, there was a span of 10 bases. DNA of the CDR3: TGCGCCAGCAGCGTCAGAGGAGACTATGGCTACACCTTC. Its protein product is CASSVRGDYGYTF.

The chain uses TRBV5-4 and TRBJ2-3, with TRBD1 matching 7 bases. CDR1 and CDR2 from the germline V gene are SGHNT and YYREEE (reference sequence). The V gene end was trimmed by 4 bases and the J gene end by 8 bases; junction bases not matched to a gene: 10. The CDR3 runs 14 residues. The CDR3 DNA is TGTGCCAGCAGCACTCTGACAGGGTCGCTTACGCAGTATTTT. Its protein product is CASSTLTGSLTQYF.

This clone occurred a few times. The V call is TRBV18, the J call TRBJ1-2; D not certain. The germline gives CDR1 KGHSH, CDR2 LQKENI. The CDR3 length is 13 residues. Trimming took off 3 bases at V and 8 bases at J, with 13 bases between the two ends. The CDR3 DNA is TGTGCCAGCTCACCCGACGTAAGAGGCGGCTACACCTTC. Translating it yields CASSPDVRGGYTF.

In this sample, this clone turned up once. At one boundary the junction diverges from the germline segment, which might be a read error. The rearrangement links TRBV7-7 to TRBJ2-3; 8 positions match TRBD1. Per germline, CDR1 SSHAT and CDR2 FNYEAQ (reference sequence). CDR3 length: 15 amino acids. The CDR3 DNA sequence: TGTGCTAGCAGCTTACAGGGGGGCAGCACAGATACGCAGTATTTT. Protein product: CASSLQGGSTDTQYF. Full variable domain (rest looked up from reference TRBV7-7 and TRBJ2-3): GAGVSQSPRYKVTKRGQDVTLRCDPISSHATLYWYQQALGQGPEFLTYFNYEAQPDKSGLPSDRFSAERPEGSISTLTIQRTEQRDSAMYRCASSLQGGSTDTQYFGPGTRLTVL.

A single count supports this clone. The chain uses TRBV5-6 and TRBJ2-1; 8 positions match TRBD1. Trimming cost V 0 bases and J 8 bases; bases outside gene matches: 4. The CDR3 spans 14 residues. Germline V gene lookup returns CDR1 SGHDT and CDR2 YYEEEE. The CDR3 protein is CASSLAGGGDEQFF. Here the CDR3 DNA reads TGTGCCAGCAGCTTGGCAGGGGGCGGCGATGAGCAGTTCTTC. Based on the CDR3 plus reference TRBV5-6 and TRBJ2-1, the full variable domain is DAGVTQSPTHLIKTRGQQVTLRCSPKSGHDTVSWYQQALGQGPQFIFQYYEEEERQRGNFPDRFSGHQFPNYSSELNVNALLLGDSALYLCASSLAGGGDEQFFGPGTRLTVL.

This chain links TRBV5-1 with TRBJ2-1; 8 bases agree with TRBD1. V lost 4 bases and J lost 5; bases outside the gene matches: 8. This CDR3 has 15 amino acids. Germline V gene sequence: CDR1 SGHRS, CDR2 YFSETQ. The CDR3 spells CASSHRDRSNNEQFF. The DNA of the CDR3 is TGCGCCAGCAGCCATCGGGACAGGAGTAACAATGAGCAGTTCTTC.

The CDR3 DNA follows: TGTGCCATCAGTGAGTTTCAGGGGCTAATCTCCACCGGGGAGCTGTTTTTT. Its protein product is CAISEFQGLISTGELFF. The rearrangement joins TRBV10-3 to TRBJ2-2; D may be TRBD1 (6 bases). This CDR3 is built from 17 residues. Between the trimmed V and J ends, which lost 1 base and 4 bases, there was a span of 16 bases. The germline V gene has CDR1 ENHRY and CDR2 SYGVKD.

This clone was counted a single time. The chain carries TRBV28 and TRBJ1-5; TRBD1 might be the D (5 bases). The CDR3 has 17 residues. Germline V gene lookup returns CDR1 MDHEN and CDR2 SYDVKM. Between the trimmed V and J ends, which lost 6 bases and 4 bases, there was a span of 22 bases. CDR3 loop: CASSKLLGGVGNQPQHF. The CDR3 DNA is TGTGCCAGCAGCAAACTCCTCGGGGGGGTGGGAAATCAGCCCCAGCATTTT.

J is TRBJ2-5 and V is TRBV6-4, with 10 bases identical to TRBD2. Germline V gives CDR1 MRHNA, CDR2 SNTAGT. V shed 0 bases, J shed 2 bases, and the junction held 6 bases outside the gene matches. This CDR3 is built from 17 residues. CDR3 coding DNA: TGTGCCAGCAGTGACTCTCAGCGGGGGGGGAAGCAAGAGACCCAGTACTTC. Translation: CASSDSQRGGKQETQYF.

The chain recombines TRBV5-6 with TRBJ2-3; 8 bases agree with TRBD2. There are 16 residues in the CDR3. V was pared by 6 bases and J by 6 bases, with 15 bases of the junction left unmatched. CDR1 is SGHDT and CDR2 is YYEEEE in the germline V gene. In DNA, the CDR3 is TGTGCCAGCACCCTCTTTACCCGGGGGGGAGGGGATACGCAGTATTTT. It yields the protein CASTLFTRGGGDTQYF.

This clone was recorded once. The chain joins TRBV5-5 to TRBJ2-2; the D gene is possibly TRBD2 (5 bases). The germline V and J ends were trimmed by 4 bases and 1 base, with 17 bases remaining between them. Germline V gene data show CDR1 as SGHKS and CDR2 as YYEKEE (reference sequence). The CDR3 runs 17 residues. The CDR3 DNA reads TGTGCCAGCAGCCAAGAGGTAAAGCGGAGGAACACCGGGGAGCTGTTTTTT. Translated, it gives CASSQEVKRRNTGELFF.

The rearrangement joins TRBV9 to TRBJ2-5, with 7 bases fitting TRBD2. The CDR3 is 17 residues long. Germline V gives CDR1 SGDLS, CDR2 YYNGEE. V lost 0 bases, J lost 1 base, and 9 bases stayed unmatched. The CDR3 loop reads CASSVGRLAGRQETQYF. CDR3 coding DNA: TGTGCCAGCAGCGTAGGGCGACTAGCTGGTCGCCAAGAGACCCAGTACTTC.

The chain links TRBV7-2 to TRBJ2-1; D possibly corresponds to TRBD1 (5 bases). This CDR3 spans 13 amino acids. V lost 1 base, J lost 12 bases, and 13 bases lay in between. The germline V gene has CDR1 SGHTA and CDR2 FQGNSA. CDR3 coding DNA: TGTGCCAGCAGCTTAGGGGGCTTAGGTAGGCAGTTCTTC. Translated: CASSLGGLGRQFF.

This clone has only one observation. The rearrangement joins TRBV7-3 to TRBJ2-5, with D possibly being TRBD2 (6 bases). Between the trimmed V and J ends, which lost 4 bases and 4 bases, there was a span of 19 bases. Germline loops: CDR1 SGHTA, CDR2 FQGTGA. The CDR3 totals 16 residues. The CDR3 DNA reads TGTGCCAGCAGCTCCGAGCCCGGACGCGGGGCAGAGACCCAGTACTTC. Translated: CASSSEPGRGAETQYF.

The chain carries TRBV18 and TRBJ2-2; no definite D call. Trimming took off 2 bases at V and 1 base at J, with 8 bases between the two ends. This CDR3 has 15 residues. Germline V gene data show CDR1 as KGHSH and CDR2 as LQKENI. For the CDR3, the DNA is TGTGCCAGCTCACCAAGTCGACAGAACACCGGGGAGCTGTTTTTT. Translating it yields CASSPSRQNTGELFF.

The chain employs TRBV2 and TRBJ1-3, with 10 bases lining up with TRBD1. Per germline, CDR1 SNHLY and CDR2 FYNNEI. The CDR3 loop spans 15 amino acids. Trimming took 6 bases from V and 2 from J; bases not matched to a gene: 4. CDR3 in DNA: TGTGCCAGCAGCTCCGGGACAGGGGCTGGAAACACCATATATTTT. The encoded protein is CASSSGTGAGNTIYF.

The chain joins TRBV5-6 to TRBJ2-3, with D possibly TRBD1 on 5 matching bases. Germline assignment: CDR1 SGHDT and CDR2 YYEEEE. The CDR3 runs to 13 residues. Trimming removed 0 bases at V and 4 bases at J, with 6 bases between. The CDR3 nucleotides read TGTGCCAGCAGCTTGGCCAGGGCAGATACGCAGTATTTT. It translates to CASSLARADTQYF.